Shown below are 8 T cell receptor beta chains from a single sample sequenced in a study of regulatory T cells in long-lasting Graves disease. The time point is: persistent/refractory GD, antithyroid drugs over 5 years with positive TRAb. There was RNA extracted from PBMCs, and the TCR library was made from it. According to the study, TCR beta libraries were built with iRepertoire HTBI primers and CDR3-region Arm-PCR. MiXCR, run by TCRdb on the multiplex PCR reads, gives a single entry per CDR3 protein. The sample has some 280,000 distinct CDR3 sequences, 22% seen once. This material consisted of peripheral blood mononuclear cells (PBMCs), taken when the disease was refractory, from a patient treated with antithyroid drugs. All receptors come from a female donor with Graves disease.

About this clonotype itself: This sequence may be a read error, since a much larger clone differs from it by one base. Given the absence of the conserved phenylalanine or tryptophan at the CDR3 end, a read error is likely. The chain employs TRBV28 and TRBJ1-2; TRBD1 is a possible D gene (6 bases). This CDR3 contains 14 residues. V was pared by 5 bases and J by 7 bases, with 17 bases between. Germline CDR1 and CDR2: MDHEN and SYDVKM. The CDR3 DNA sequence: TGTGCCAGCAGTATCCTAAACCACAGGGCTGGCTACACCCTC. Translated, it gives CASSILNHRAGYTL.

This clonotype was counted only a few times. V usage is TRBV6-5 and J usage is TRBJ1-4, with D tentatively TRBD1 (5 bases). The V end was cut by 2 bases, the J end by 7 bases, with 11 bases between. The CDR3 is made up of 14 amino acids. Germline CDR1 is MNHEY and CDR2 is SVGAGI. The CDR3 protein is CASSYAGGREKLFF. For the CDR3, the DNA is TGTGCCAGCAGTTACGCGGGGGGACGTGAAAAACTGTTTTTT.

J is TRBJ2-2 and V is TRBV7-9, with D maybe TRBD1 (5 bases). The CDR3 consists of 14 residues. Germline V lookup: CDR1 SEHNR, CDR2 FQNEAQ (reference sequence). The V and J ends lost 2 bases and 4 bases respectively, with 8 bases between them. CDR3 residues: CASSLRQRTGELFF. The CDR3 nucleotides are TGTGCCAGCAGCTTAAGACAGCGCACCGGGGAGCTGTTTTTT.

This clonotype appeared many times. This sequence joins TRBV20-1 and TRBJ1-5, with 7 bases identical to TRBD1. The CDR3 extends over 13 amino acids. V was pared by 4 bases and J by 4 bases, with 4 bases of the junction left unmatched. CDR1 DFQATT and CDR2 SNEGSKA come from the germline V gene (reference sequence). This CDR3 is CSATDRENQPQHF. CDR3 bases: TGCAGTGCTACCGACAGGGAGAATCAGCCCCAGCATTTT.

The V and J genes are TRBV18 and TRBJ2-5; D uncertain. The V end was cut by 2 bases, the J end by 2 bases, with 12 bases between. Germline V gene data show CDR1 as KGHSH and CDR2 as LQKENI. CDR3 length: 15 amino acids. The CDR3 here is CASSPNQAGQETQYF. The CDR3 DNA sequence: TGTGCCAGCTCACCAAACCAGGCAGGACAAGAGACCCAGTACTTC.

In its sample, this clonotype was seen a few times. The genes are TRBV4-3 and TRBJ1-4; D is undetermined. CDR3 length equals 16 residues. Trimming took 1 base from V and 3 from J, leaving 12 bases between them. CDR1 is LGHNA, CDR2 YSLEER, per germline. Written as DNA, the CDR3 is TGCGCCAGCAGCCAAGTTTTCCCCGTGGCTAATGAAAAACTGTTTTTT. Its protein is CASSQVFPVANEKLFF.

The sample holds a few counts of this clonotype. V and J are TRBV6-2 or TRBV6-3 and TRBJ1-5; the D is unclear. V gave up 4 bases and J gave up 8 bases, with 12 bases separating them. Germline CDR1 MNHEY, CDR2 SVGEGT. This CDR3 contains 13 residues. The CDR3 DNA is TGTGCCAGCAGTTTCGCCCAGCAGAAGCCCCAGCATTTT. Amino acid sequence: CASSFAQQKPQHF.

The gene calls are TRBV20-1 and TRBJ2-2; 11 bases align to TRBD2. Germline V gene lookup returns CDR1 DFQATT and CDR2 SNEGSKA (reference sequence). Trimming cost V 4 bases and J 4 bases; bases outside gene matches: 5. This CDR3 contains 15 residues. In DNA, the CDR3 is TGCAGTGCTAAACCGGGACTAGCGGTCACCGGGGAGCTGTTTTTT. The encoded protein is CSAKPGLAVTGELFF.